Listed below are T cell receptor beta chains from one sample, sequenced in a study of sequential checkpoint blockade in melanoma. Only in-frame clones appear in the TCRdb table, and some are missing; sequencing was by immunoSEQ multiplex PCR. The data hold more than 8,000 clones, with 50% to 70% observed a single time. The sample here was CD8+ T cells sorted from blood (inferred from file names), taken from a patient given nivolumab and ipilimumab in sequence. The receptor source for this set is a human donor with melanoma. Each CDR3 is given with its conserved first and last residue. Each record gives: CDR3 DNA, CDR3 protein, D gene, J gene, V gene, clone size. D genes are given only for firm matches. Clone size is not always given. Where it is, it says once, few, many or a class for expanded clones.

TGTGCCAGCAAGGGTAGCGGGGTCCCCCAAGAGACCCAGTACTTC,CASKGSGVPQETQYF,TRBD2,TRBJ2-5,TRBV2,few
TGTGCCAGCAGCATGGCGAGCGGGGGGCGCTACTACGAGCAGTACTTC,CASSMASGGRYYEQYF,TRBD2,TRBJ2-7,TRBV2,once
TGTGCCAGCAGCGTAGAGACAGGGGGTACCGGGGAGCTGTTTTTT,CASSVETGGTGELFF,TRBD1,TRBJ2-2,TRBV9,NA
TGTGCCAGCAGCCCCGGCGGGACTCCCTTAGCTTACACCGGGGAGCTGTTTTTT,CASSPGGTPLAYTGELFF,NA,TRBJ2-2,TRBV9,NA
TGCGCCAGCAGTGATCTTTCTAATTCACCCCTCCACTTT,CASSDLSNSPLHF,NA,TRBJ1-6,TRBV10-2,NA
TGTGCCAGCGGGGGACAATTCTACGAGCAGTACTTC,CASGGQFYEQYF,NA,TRBJ2-7,TRBV7-9,few
TGCGCCAGCAGCCAAGATCTTACGGGGTTTCCCCTCCACTTT,CASSQDLTGFPLHF,NA,TRBJ1-6,TRBV4-1,few
TGTGCCAGCAGCTTAAGGGGGTTAGGTGATGAAAAACTGTTTTTT,CASSLRGLGDEKLFF,NA,TRBJ1-4,TRBV5-4,NA
TGTGCCAGCAGCCAGGACAGGGAAAGGGGCTACACCTTC,CASSQDRERGYTF,TRBD1,TRBJ1-2,TRBV11-2,NA
TGTGCCAGCAGTGAAAGGAGGGGACAGGGGAAGGCTGGAAACACCATATATTTT,CASSERRGQGKAGNTIYF,TRBD1,TRBJ1-3,TRBV2,few
TGTGCCAGCAGTCCCGGGACAGGGAATAGCTACGAGCAGTACTTC,CASSPGTGNSYEQYF,TRBD1,TRBJ2-7,TRBV7-6,once
TGTGCCAGCAGTTTCATCACAGGGCTTGCAACTAATGAAAAACTGTTTTTT,CASSFITGLATNEKLFF,NA,TRBJ1-4,TRBV28,NA
TGTGCTAGTGGTACAGGGAGGGGACACGGTGAAGCTTTCTTT,CASGTGRGHGEAFF,NA,TRBJ1-1,TRBV12-5,NA
TGTGCCAGCAGTTACGGGCGGCGAGGGGAGACCCAGTACTTC,CASSYGRRGETQYF,NA,TRBJ2-5,TRBV6-6,NA
TGCGCCAGCAGCCAAGAAGAGCGGCTAAGAACTGAAGCTTTCTTT,CASSQEERLRTEAFF,NA,TRBJ1-1,TRBV4-3,NA
TGTGCCAGCAGCCCAGGGGCGGGTCAGCCCCAGCATTTT,CASSPGAGQPQHF,NA,TRBJ1-5,TRBV6-5,few
TGTGCCAGCAGCCATTCAATGGGGCTCGGGGAGACCCAGTACTTC,CASSHSMGLGETQYF,NA,TRBJ2-5,TRBV4-2,NA
TGTGCCAGCACCCCTAGCCAGGGGGCGTACTATGGCTACACCTTC,CASTPSQGAYYGYTF,TRBD1,TRBJ1-2,TRBV27,NA
TGTGCCAGCAGCGTAGAGTCAGGCTCTGGAAACACCATATATTTT,CASSVESGSGNTIYF,NA,TRBJ1-3,TRBV9,NA
TGTGCCACGTTAGGGCCTCAGGGGAACTATGGCTACACCTTC,CATLGPQGNYGYTF,NA,TRBJ1-2,TRBV11-2,NA
TGTGCCAGCAGCTTCGGTAGGGGGTATGAAAAACTGTTTTTT,CASSFGRGYEKLFF,NA,TRBJ1-4,TRBV5-6,few
TGTGCCAGCAGTTTAGACGGGGTTGAGCAGTTCTTC,CASSLDGVEQFF,NA,TRBJ2-1,TRBV27,few
TGTGCCAGCAGCTTGGGAGGGGGCCTTATCAACGAGCAGTACTTC,CASSLGGGLINEQYF,TRBD1,TRBJ2-7,TRBV5-6,NA
TGTGCCAGCAGCTTAGATCCAAGCGGCCTCTCTGGAAACACCATATATTTT,CASSLDPSGLSGNTIYF,NA,TRBJ1-3,TRBV7-9,few